The sequence of this T cell receptor beta chain was determined in a study of T cell responses to AZD1222 COVID-19 vaccine. The germline CDR1 and CDR2 sequences are LGHNA and YNFKEQ. V trimming: 4 bases; J trimming: 5 bases; junction bases outside the gene matches: 7. CDR3 size: 16 residues. The method was immunoSEQ multiplex PCR; TCRdb's version includes in-frame clones alone and lacks a portion of them. Of 150,000 to 200,000 clones listed, about 90% are singletons. Second-dose recipients at about 4 or about 12 weeks were treated as one pooled group. The rearrangement joins TRBV4-2 to TRBJ2-2; 10 nucleotides align to TRBD1. Material: peripheral blood, obtained 28 days after the second AZD1222 dose. This sequence originates from an adult who received the AZD1222 COVID-19 vaccine. Here the CDR3 reads CASSPSGQGKTGELFF. In DNA form, the CDR3 reads TGTGCCAGCAGCCCTTCGGGACAGGGGAAAACCGGGGAGCTGTTTTTT.